The present entry profiles one TCR beta chain with its context. This entry is derived from a study of blood T cell repertoires in COVID-19. Across the study: The United States, Italy and Spain were the sources of the acute and convalescent COVID-19 samples. T cells, B-cell-depleted T cells, or PBMCs provided the cDNA or gDNA that served as material.

As processed by the authors: The authors estimated nucleated cell counts from reference gene primer amplification. The method was immunoSEQ multiplex PCR; TCRdb's version includes in-frame clones alone and lacks a portion of them. D and trimming come from the DNA, and the V and J calls and clone size come from that table. The data show about 36,000 clones, with approximately 80% seen just once and about a sixth held by the top ten. The CDR3 spans 15 residues. Trimming stripped 7 bases from V and 2 bases from J, with 16 bases between. Germline assignment: CDR1 SGHRS and CDR2 YFSETQ. The gene calls are TRBV5-1 and TRBJ2-1, with D tentatively TRBD1 (6 bases). The receptor was derived from a man between 65 and 85 years old with acute or convalescent COVID-19. The sequenced sample consisted of peripheral blood. CDR3 in amino acids: CASREDRSTYNEQFF. The CDR3 DNA reads TGCGCCAGCCGAGAGGACAGAAGTACCTACAATGAGCAGTTCTTC.